Presented here are 21 T cell receptor beta chains from one specimen sequenced in a study of OX40 agonist ivuxolimab in advanced cancers. This table comes from immunoSEQ multiplex PCR, and its TCRdb copy is limited to in-frame clones, with some not included. The repertoire includes 85,000 to 95,000 clones, roughly nine tenths of them detected once, and roughly 2.6% sits in the top ten. The specimen comprised CD4+ or CD8+ T cells sorted from blood, sampled in a trial of the OX40 agonist ivuxolimab. The receptors originated from an adult with an advanced solid tumor such as melanoma, head and neck, liver or kidney cancer.

The chain couples TRBV7-9 to TRBJ2-1; D is ambiguous. The V end lost 5 bases, the J end lost 7 bases, and 12 bases lay between the germline ends. This CDR3 is built from 13 residues. Germline V gives CDR1 SEHNR, CDR2 FQNEAQ (reference sequence). The CDR3, as DNA: TGTGCCAGCAGCCTACTTACTGCGAATGAGCAGTTCTTC. It encodes CASSLLTANEQFF. Looking up the rest from reference TRBV7-9 and TRBJ2-1 gives the full variable domain: DTGVSQNPRHKITKRGQNVTFRCDPISEHNRLYWYRQTLGQGPEFLTYFQNEAQLEKSRLLSDRFSAERPKGSFSTLEIQRTEQGDSAMYLCASSLLTANEQFFGPGTRLTVL.

This rearrangement joins TRBV18 to TRBJ2-7; 7 bases are a match to TRBD1. The junction had 4 bases not matched to a gene; V was cut back by 2 bases and J by 3 bases. The CDR3 is 14 amino acids. Germline-derived CDR1 and CDR2 are KGHSH and LQKENI. In DNA form, the CDR3 reads TGTGCCAGCTCACCAAGGGGGACAGTCTACGAGCAGTACTTC. As protein: CASSPRGTVYEQYF.

V is TRBV7-2 and J is TRBJ2-7; 8 nucleotides agree with TRBD1. V lost 1 base and J lost 5; bases outside the gene matches: 7. In germline, CDR1 is SGHTA, CDR2 FQGNSA. The CDR3 sequence is 15 residues long. CDR3 loop: CASSLGAGGFDEQYF. Written as DNA, the CDR3 is TGTGCCAGCAGCTTAGGCGCAGGGGGCTTCGACGAGCAGTACTTC.

The chain joins TRBV7-3 to TRBJ2-5; D is undetermined. Trimming stripped 3 bases from V and 4 bases from J, with 9 bases between. Germline CDR1 reads SGHTA; CDR2 reads FQGTGA. CDR3 size: 13 residues. In DNA, the CDR3 is TGTGCCAGCAGCTTCATGACGGGAGAGACCCAGTACTTC. Amino acids: CASSFMTGETQYF. Looking up the rest from reference TRBV7-3 and TRBJ2-5 gives the full variable domain: GAGVSQTPSNKVTEKGKYVELRCDPISGHTALYWYRQSLGQGPEFLIYFQGTGAADDSGLPNDRFFAVRPEGSVSTLKIQRTERGDSAVYLCASSFMTGETQYFGPGTRLLVL.

V is TRBV30 and J is TRBJ1-1; D gene unclear. The CDR3 is 11 residues long. Trimming shortened V by 1 base and J by 11 bases, and 11 bases separated the two germline ends. Germline V lookup: CDR1 GTSNPN, CDR2 SVGIG (reference sequence). CDR3 coding DNA: TGTGCCTGGAGTGGCGGGGTACGGGCTTTCTTT. This translates into CAWSGGVRAFF.

This clone was recorded only once. The V call is TRBV11-1, the J call TRBJ2-7; D tentatively reads TRBD1 or TRBD2 (5 bases each). This CDR3 region has 14 residues. Trimming cost V 5 bases and J 4 bases, with 15 bases left between them. Per germline, CDR1 SGHAT and CDR2 FQDESV (reference sequence). In nucleotides, the CDR3 is TGTGCCAGCAGCCCGATTCCGGGGCCTTACGAGCAGTACTTC. Its protein is CASSPIPGPYEQYF. Supplemented by reference TRBV11-1 and TRBJ2-7, the full variable domain reads EAEVAQSPRYKITEKSQAVAFWCDPISGHATLYWYRQILGQGPELLVQFQDESVVDDSQLPKDRFSAERLKGVDSTLKIQPAELGDSAMYLCASSPIPGPYEQYFGPGTRLTVT.

This clone showed up just a few times. The chain has TRBV19 and TRBJ1-5; 9 nucleotides line up with TRBD1. The V gene end was trimmed by 2 bases and the J gene end by 2 bases; junction bases not matched to a gene: 16. The CDR3 is 20 amino acids. From germline, CDR1 is LNHDA and CDR2 SQIVND (reference sequence). The CDR3 loop reads CASSIWYGDRAGIGNQPQHF. In DNA form, the CDR3 reads TGTGCCAGTAGTATATGGTACGGGGACAGGGCCGGTATTGGCAATCAGCCCCAGCATTTT.

CDR3 protein: CASRDREGGGHYGYTF. The CDR3 DNA reads as TGTGCCAGCCGCGACAGGGAAGGAGGAGGTCACTATGGCTACACCTTC. The chain uses TRBV28 and TRBJ1-2; 7 bases agree with TRBD1. Germline V gene lookup returns CDR1 MDHEN and CDR2 SYDVKM. J gave up 3 bases and V 8 bases, and 15 bases lay outside the gene matches. There are 16 residues in the CDR3.

The chain links TRBV7-2 to TRBJ2-3; D uncertain. The CDR3 spans 16 residues. Trimming left V 2 bases short and J 0 bases short, with 12 bases between. Germline values: CDR1 SGHTA, CDR2 FQGNSA. The CDR3: CASSLSGPGSTDTQYF. The CDR3, as DNA: TGTGCCAGCAGCTTATCAGGACCCGGGAGCACAGATACGCAGTATTTT.

The chain uses TRBV28 and TRBJ2-7; tentatively, D is TRBD1 (5 bases). The CDR3 extends over 14 amino acids. Between the trimmed V and J ends, which lost 8 bases and 2 bases, there was a span of 16 bases. Germline V gene data show CDR1 as MDHEN and CDR2 as SYDVKM. CDR3 region: CASGRHQGPYEQYF. CDR3 sequence (DNA): TGTGCCAGCGGACGACATCAGGGCCCCTACGAGCAGTACTTC.

This clone came up once. The J gene is TRBJ2-3, the V gene TRBV23-1, with 10 bases lining up with TRBD2. TRBV23-1 is placed among ORFs of uncertain function. The CDR3 is 16 amino acids. The trim removed 5 bases at V and 0 bases at J, leaving 5 bases unmatched. DNA for the CDR3: TGCGCCAGCAGTGGACTAGCGGAACCTAGCACAGATACGCAGTATTTT. Protein: CASSGLAEPSTDTQYF.

The V gene is TRBV19, the J gene TRBJ1-5; 8 nucleotides match TRBD1. Trimming removed 3 bases from V and 4 bases from J; junction bases left unmatched: 5. Germline lookup yields CDR1 LNHDA and CDR2 SQIVND (reference sequence). The CDR3 is 15 residues long. The CDR3 nucleotides read TGTGCCAGTAGTATTACGGGACAGGTAAATCAGCCCCAGCATTTT. This translates into CASSITGQVNQPQHF. Combining the CDR3 with reference TRBV19 and TRBJ1-5 gives the whole variable domain DGGITQSPKYLFRKEGQNVTLSCEQNLNHDAMYWYRQDPGQGLRLIYYSQIVNDFQKGDIAEGYSVSREKKESFPLTVTSAQKNPTAFYLCASSITGQVNQPQHFGDGTRLSIL.

This chain connects TRBV5-1 to TRBJ2-6, with D maybe TRBD1 (5 bases). Germline V gene data show CDR1 as SGHRS and CDR2 as YFSETQ. V was pared by 4 bases and J by 0 bases, with 11 bases between. CDR3 size: 16 residues. Here the CDR3 DNA reads TGCGCCAGCAGCCTTGACAGTACCTCTGGGGCCAACGTCCTGACTTTC. Its protein product is CASSLDSTSGANVLTF.

V usage is TRBV5-1 and J usage is TRBJ1-1; 8 nucleotides line up with TRBD1. Per germline, CDR1 SGHRS and CDR2 YFSETQ. Trimming at V came to 2 bases and at J to 0 bases, leaving 3 bases not matched to a gene. The CDR3 is 15 residues long. CDR3 protein: CASSFSTGVNTEAFF. The CDR3 bases are TGCGCCAGCAGCTTCTCGACAGGGGTGAACACTGAAGCTTTCTTT.

V gene TRBV11-2 combines with J gene TRBJ2-2; D call uncertain. The CDR3 has 14 residues. The germline CDR1 and CDR2 sequences are SGHAT and FQNNGV. Trimming cost V 3 bases and J 3 bases, with 8 bases left between them. CDR3 in amino acids: CASSFHQDTGELFF. In DNA form, the CDR3 reads TGTGCCAGCAGCTTCCACCAGGACACCGGGGAGCTGTTTTTT.

For the CDR3, the DNA is TGCGCCAGCAGCCAAAGACGAGGGGCAGATACGCAGTATTTT. This gives the protein CASSQRRGADTQYF. The chain joins TRBV4-3 to TRBJ2-3, with D tentatively TRBD1 or TRBD2 (5 bases each). V lost 2 bases and J lost 4, with 10 bases in between. Looked up from germline, CDR1 is LGHNA and CDR2 is YSLEER. The CDR3 spans 14 residues.

This clone was counted a single time. The chain carries TRBV9 and TRBJ2-3; D is ambiguous. Trimming stripped 4 bases from V and 1 base from J, with 10 bases between. Germline values: CDR1 SGDLS, CDR2 YYNGEE. The CDR3 contains 14 residues. CDR3 in DNA: TGTGCCAGCAGCCCCCGGCAGGGCACAGATACGCAGTATTTT. Translated, it gives CASSPRQGTDTQYF. The full variable domain, completed using reference TRBV9 and TRBJ2-3, is DSGVTQTPKHLITATGQRVTLRCSPRSGDLSVYWYQQSLDQGLQFLIQYYNGEERAKGNILERFSAQQFPDLHSELNLSSLELGDSALYFCASSPRQGTDTQYFGPGTRLTVL.

This chain connects TRBV10-1 to TRBJ2-1; the D is unclear. The V and J ends lost 9 bases and 9 bases respectively, with 9 bases between them. The CDR3 runs to 10 residues. Per the germline V gene, CDR1 is WNHNN and CDR2 is SYGVQD (reference sequence). CDR3 nucleotide sequence: TGCGCCAGGGGAATTGGTGAGCAGTTCTTC. It yields the protein CARGIGEQFF.

This clone was seen a single time. The chain uses TRBV5-4 and TRBJ1-3; TRBD1 aligns across 9 bases. This CDR3 comprises 17 residues. The V gene end was trimmed by 3 bases and the J gene end by 0 bases; junction bases not matched to a gene: 7. Looked up from germline, CDR1 is SGHNT and CDR2 is YYREEE (reference sequence). The CDR3 region is CASSSGTGTNSGNTIYF. CDR3 nucleotide sequence: TGTGCCAGCAGCTCCGGGACAGGGACCAACTCTGGAAACACCATATATTTT.

J is TRBJ2-1 and V is TRBV5-4; no definite D call. With 1 base removed from V and 2 bases from J, the gap between germline ends came to 10 bases. The CDR3 totals 15 residues. Germline CDR1 and CDR2: SGHNT and YYREEE (reference sequence). The CDR3 DNA follows: TGTGCCAGCAGCTTGCAGAGTGGGGCCTACAATGAGCAGTTCTTC. Protein: CASSLQSGAYNEQFF.

The V call is TRBV6-5, the J call TRBJ2-3; 7 nucleotides match TRBD1. The germline gives CDR1 MNHEY, CDR2 SVGAGI. V was pared by 3 bases and J by 0 bases, with 6 bases of the junction left unmatched. This CDR3 spans 16 amino acids. As DNA, the CDR3 is TGTGCCAGCAGTTATCAGGACAGGATGAGCACAGATACGCAGTATTTT. Protein product: CASSYQDRMSTDTQYF.